This entry describes one T cell receptor (beta chain). Antigen specificity is unknown. The data originate from a study of T cell responses to AZD1222 COVID-19 vaccine. As for the study in general: Second-dose intervals near 4 or 12 weeks were combined. Whole-study findings and limits: Most donors were white British and more were female, and clonal diversity was possibly underestimated. Dominant at 160-218 and 743-854, vaccine-associated CD4 TCRs also spanned spike. Samples come after the peak T cell response, not at day 14.

Here immunoSEQ multiplex PCR was the method, and the copy in TCRdb shows in-frame clones only, minus some. The table has 100,000 to 150,000 clones, about nine tenths seen once. The germline CDR1 and CDR2 sequences are MNHEY and SMNVEV (reference sequence). This CDR3 has 15 amino acids. The V gene end was trimmed by 5 bases and the J gene end by 2 bases; junction bases not matched to a gene: 6. The TCR was taken from an adult in good health. The chain combines TRBV27 with TRBJ1-5; 7 bases are shared with TRBD1. The sample was peripheral blood, taken on day 0 of AZD1222 vaccination. CDR3 sequence: CASSPGGQRNQPQHF. DNA of the CDR3: TGTGCCAGCAGTCCGGGGGGACAGCGCAATCAGCCCCAGCATTTT.